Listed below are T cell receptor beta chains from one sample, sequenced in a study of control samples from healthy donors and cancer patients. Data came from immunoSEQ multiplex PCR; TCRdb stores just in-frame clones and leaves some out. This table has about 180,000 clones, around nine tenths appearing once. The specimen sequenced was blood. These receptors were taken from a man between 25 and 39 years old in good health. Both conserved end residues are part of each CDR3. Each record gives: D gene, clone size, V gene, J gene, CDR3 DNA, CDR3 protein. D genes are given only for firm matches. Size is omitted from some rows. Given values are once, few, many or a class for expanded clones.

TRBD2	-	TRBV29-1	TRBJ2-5	TGCAGCGCCGGGGGCGGCCTAGCGGGGCAAGAGACCCAGTACTTC	CSAGGGLAGQETQYF
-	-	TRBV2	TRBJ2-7	TGTGCCAGCATGGGGGAGGCCTTACCGAGCTCCTACGAGCAGTACTTC	CASMGEALPSSYEQYF
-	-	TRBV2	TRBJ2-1	TGTGCCAGCGGGGGCGGGCAGAACTCCTACAATGAGCAGTTCTTC	CASGGGQNSYNEQFF
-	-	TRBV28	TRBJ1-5	TGTGCCAGCAGTTTAACGGGCAGCAATCAGCCCCAGCATTTT	CASSLTGSNQPQHF
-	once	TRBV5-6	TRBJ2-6	TGTGCCAGCAGACCCACAGGGTCCGGGGCCAACGTCCTGACTTTC	CASRPTGSGANVLTF
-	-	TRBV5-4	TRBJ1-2	TGTGCCAGCTCTATCCCAGCAGGGGAAGGCTACACCTTC	CASSIPAGEGYTF
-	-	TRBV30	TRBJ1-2	TGTGCCTGGAGTCGGCAGGGGCTCCGGGGCTACACCTTC	CAWSRQGLRGYTF
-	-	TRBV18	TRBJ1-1	TGTGCCAGCTCACAAACCCGACAGATTGAAGCTTTCTTT	CASSQTRQIEAFF
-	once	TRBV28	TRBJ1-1	TGTGCCAGCAGGTTAGGGGACGGGCTGACTGAAGCTTTCTTT	CASRLGDGLTEAFF
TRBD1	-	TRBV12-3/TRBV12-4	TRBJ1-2	TGTGCCAGCAGTACCGGACAGGGTTGCACCTTC	CASSTGQGCTF
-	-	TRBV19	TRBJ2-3	TGTGCCAGTAGTATCAACTTCCCAGGCACAGATACGCAGTATTTT	CASSINFPGTDTQYF
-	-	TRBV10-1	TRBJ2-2	TGCGCCAGCAGCGATCGGGGGTACACCGGGGAGCTGTTTTTT	CASSDRGYTGELFF
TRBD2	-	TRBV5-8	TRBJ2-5	TGTGCCAGCAGCTTGCGGGGACTAGAGGAGACCCAGTACTTC	CASSLRGLEETQYF
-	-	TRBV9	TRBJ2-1	TGTGCCAGCAGCGTTGACTCTCGAATCAACAATGAGCAGTTCTTC	CASSVDSRINNEQFF
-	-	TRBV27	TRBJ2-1	TGTGCCAGCAGCCTCTTCGGACAGGAGGGCTACAATGAGCAGTTCTTC	CASSLFGQEGYNEQFF
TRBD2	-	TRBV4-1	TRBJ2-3	TGCGCCAGCAGCCAAGGTCCTAGCGGGGGGGTCTTGGATACGCAGTATTTT	CASSQGPSGGVLDTQYF
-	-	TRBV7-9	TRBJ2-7	TGTGCCAGCGGAACTACCGCGGGCGCCTCCGGCTACGAGCAGTACTTC	CASGTTAGASGYEQYF
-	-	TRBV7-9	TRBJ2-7	TGTGCCAGCAGCGACAGACAGCTATCCCCATCCTACGAGCAGTACTTC	CASSDRQLSPSYEQYF
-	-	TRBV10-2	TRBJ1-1	TGCGCCAGCAGCCAAGGGGTGGGGGGCACTGAAGCTTTCTTT	CASSQGVGGTEAFF
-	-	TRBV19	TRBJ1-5	TGTGCCAGTAGTATGAGTGGGAATCAGCCCCAGCATTTT	CASSMSGNQPQHF
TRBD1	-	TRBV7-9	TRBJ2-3	TGTGCCAGCAGCTCCTTCTCGGACAGGGACACAGATACGCAGTATTTT	CASSSFSDRDTDTQYF
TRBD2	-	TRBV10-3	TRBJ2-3	TGTGCCATCAGGACAGGTTCTAGCGGGTTCGCAGATACGCAGTATTTT	CAIRTGSSGFADTQYF
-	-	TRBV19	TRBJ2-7	TGTGCCAGTAGTAGTGGGACTCGGACGGGTGAGCAGTACTTC	CASSSGTRTGEQYF
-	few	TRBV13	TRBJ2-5	TGTGCCAGCAGCTCCCCCGGGGAAGAGACCCAGTACTTC	CASSSPGEETQYF
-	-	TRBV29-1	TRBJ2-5	TGCAGCGTTGGGTGGGCAGGAGAGACCCAGTACTTC	CSVGWAGETQYF
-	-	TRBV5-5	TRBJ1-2	TGTGCCAGCAGCTTGGGTCCAGGGCTTAACTATGGCTACACCTTC	CASSLGPGLNYGYTF
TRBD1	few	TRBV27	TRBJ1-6	TGTGCCAGCAGTGATACCTCGGACAGGGGAAGGAGAAATTCACCCCTCCACTTT	CASSDTSDRGRRNSPLHF
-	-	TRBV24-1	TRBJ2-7	TGTGCCACCAGTGATTTGAGAAGCGGGCGCTACGAGCAGTACTTC	CATSDLRSGRYEQYF
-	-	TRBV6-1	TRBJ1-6	TGTGCCAGCAGTGAAGATGGGGGGGCCGGGGCACCCCTCCACTTT	CASSEDGGAGAPLHF
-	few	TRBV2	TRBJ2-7	TGTGCCAGCAGTGACTACAGGGAGCAGTACTTC	CASSDYREQYF
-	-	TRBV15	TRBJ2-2	TGTGCCACCAGCAGGCAGGGGAACACCGGGGAGCTGTTTTTT	CATSRQGNTGELFF
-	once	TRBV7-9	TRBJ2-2	TGTGCCAGCAGTATCCGTTTAAGGGAGCTGTTTTTT	CASSIRLRELFF
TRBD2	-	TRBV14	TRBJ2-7	TGTGCCAGCAGCCAAGGGGGACTAGCGGGGCCTCGAGGGGAGCAGTACTTC	CASSQGGLAGPRGEQYF
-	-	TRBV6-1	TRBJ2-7	TGTGCCAGCAGTGATTCCGGGACCGGACATCCGTACTTC	CASSDSGTGHPYF
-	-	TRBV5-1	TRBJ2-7	TGCGCCAGCACATGGGCAGGCAGCTCCTACGAGCAGTACTTC	CASTWAGSSYEQYF
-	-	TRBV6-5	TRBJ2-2	TGTGCCAGCGCGAGACTCACGAACACCGGGGAGCTGTTTTTT	CASARLTNTGELFF
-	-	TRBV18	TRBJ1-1	TGTGCCAGCTCACCACGCTCGAACACTGAAGCTTTCTTT	CASSPRSNTEAFF
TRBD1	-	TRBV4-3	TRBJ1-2	TGCGCCAGCAGCCCTCAACACGGACAGGGGATGGTGGAGGGCTACACCTTC	CASSPQHGQGMVEGYTF
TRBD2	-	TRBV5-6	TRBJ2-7	TGTGCCAGCAGCTTGGCGGGAGGACCCACCTACGAGCAGTACTTC	CASSLAGGPTYEQYF
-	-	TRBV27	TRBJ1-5	TGTGCCAGCAGTTTAAGCAGCAATCAGCCCCAGCATTTT	CASSLSSNQPQHF
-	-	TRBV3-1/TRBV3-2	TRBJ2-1	TGTGCCAGCAGCCAAACTCGTTTCAATGAGCAGTTCTTC	CASSQTRFNEQFF
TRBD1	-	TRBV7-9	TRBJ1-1	TGTGCCAGCAGGATCTACCGGGACAGGGGGGGGATCGACACTGAAGCTTTCTTT	CASRIYRDRGGIDTEAFF
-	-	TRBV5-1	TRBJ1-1	TGCGCCAGCAGCTTTAATGGGGAGGGGTACACTGAAGCTTTCTTT	CASSFNGEGYTEAFF
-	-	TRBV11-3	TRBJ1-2	TGTGCCAGCAGCTGGAACAAAAACTATGGCTACACCTTC	CASSWNKNYGYTF
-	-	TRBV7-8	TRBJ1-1	TGTGCCAGCAGCCCCGGGGCATACACTGAAGCTTTCTTT	CASSPGAYTEAFF
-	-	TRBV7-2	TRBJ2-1	TGTGCCAGCAGTCCTGGGGGACGCTTTTACAATGAGCAGTTCTTC	CASSPGGRFYNEQFF
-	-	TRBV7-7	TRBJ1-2	TGTGCCAGCAGCCATCCACAGGGATACTATGGCTACACCTTC	CASSHPQGYYGYTF
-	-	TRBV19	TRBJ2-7	TGTGCCAGTAGTCGCCCCGGGTCCAACCTCTACGAGCAGTACTTC	CASSRPGSNLYEQYF
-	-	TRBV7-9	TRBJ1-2	TGTGCCAGCAGCTTAGGCAGGGGACTTGTTACCTTC	CASSLGRGLVTF
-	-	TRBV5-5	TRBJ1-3	TGTGCCAGCAGCTTGAGGCGAGAAAACACCATATATTTT	CASSLRRENTIYF
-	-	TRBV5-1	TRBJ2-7	TGCGCCAGCAGCCTGCTTGGGCAGGGGTTGGGGGAGCAGTACTTC	CASSLLGQGLGEQYF
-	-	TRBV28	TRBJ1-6	TGTGCCAGCAGTTACGATTCACCCCTCCACTTT	CASSYDSPLHF